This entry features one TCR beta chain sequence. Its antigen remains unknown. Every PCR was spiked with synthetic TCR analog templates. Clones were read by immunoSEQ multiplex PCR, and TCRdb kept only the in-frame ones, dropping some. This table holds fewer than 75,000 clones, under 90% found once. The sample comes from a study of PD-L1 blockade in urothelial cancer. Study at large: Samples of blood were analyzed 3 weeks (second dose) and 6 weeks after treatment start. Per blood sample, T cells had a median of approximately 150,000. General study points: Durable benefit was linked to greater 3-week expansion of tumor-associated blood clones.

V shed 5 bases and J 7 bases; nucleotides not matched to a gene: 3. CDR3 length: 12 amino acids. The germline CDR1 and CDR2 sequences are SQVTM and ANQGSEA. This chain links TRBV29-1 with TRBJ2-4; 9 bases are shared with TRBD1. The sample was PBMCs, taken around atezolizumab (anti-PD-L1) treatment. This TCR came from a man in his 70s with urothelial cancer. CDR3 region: CSVFGQGNIQYF. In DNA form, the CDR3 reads TGCAGCGTTTTCGGACAGGGGAACATTCAGTACTTC.